What follows are 4 T cell receptor beta chains derived from one specimen sequenced in a study of molecular identifiers for immune sequencing clone quantification. TCRdb reanalysed the PCR reads using MiXCR and keeps one entry per CDR3 protein. The sample lists hundreds of thousands of distinct CDR3 sequences; 15% to 20% were seen once. The sequencing sample was made of naive CD8+ T cells from blood, with Jurkat cell RNA spiked in. Described subset: FACS-sorted CD8+CD4-CCR7+CD45RA+ naive T cells. The receptors were gathered from a human donor in good health. Some libraries in this study had Jurkat cell RNA spiked in.

This clonotype has only a few counts. The V call is TRBV7-9, the J call TRBJ2-7; 7 bases line up with TRBD1. V shed 0 bases and J 6 bases; nucleotides not matched to a gene: 8. The CDR3 spans 15 residues. The germline V gene encodes CDR1 SEHNR and CDR2 FQNEAQ (reference sequence). The CDR3 region has the DNA TGTGCCAGCAGCTTAGCAGGGGGCCTAGGTGGCGAGCAGTACTTC. It encodes CASSLAGGLGGEQYF.

The V call is TRBV7-8, the J call TRBJ2-7; perhaps TRBD2 as D (5 bases). CDR3 length: 16 amino acids. V was clipped by 3 bases and J by 2 bases, with 17 bases between them. The germline CDR1 and CDR2 sequences are SGHVS and FQNEAQ. The CDR3 DNA reads TGTGCCAGCAGCTTCCCGGGATCCTTAACCGCCTACGAGCAGTACTTC. Its translation is CASSFPGSLTAYEQYF.

Many counts were recorded for this clonotype. J is TRBJ2-6 and V is TRBV18; 7 nucleotides agree with TRBD1. The V segment lost 8 bases and the J segment 0 bases; nucleotides outside the gene matches: 7. Looked up from germline, CDR1 is KGHSH and CDR2 is LQKENI. The CDR3 has 16 residues. The CDR3 sequence: CASTRDSHSGANVLTF. The CDR3 DNA follows: TGTGCCAGCACTCGGGACAGCCACTCTGGGGCCAACGTCCTGACTTTC.

The chain combines TRBV6-2 or TRBV6-3 with TRBJ2-7; D is unresolved. CDR1 and CDR2 (germline): MNHEY, SVGEGT. The CDR3 loop spans 15 amino acids. The V end was cut by 6 bases, the J end by 2 bases, with 17 bases between. The CDR3 loop reads CASSEDLSVAYEQYF. Written as DNA, the CDR3 is TGTGCCAGCAGCGAGGATCTGTCAGTCGCCTACGAGCAGTACTTC.